The 8 T cell receptor beta chains in this list originate from one sample, sequenced in a study of blood T cells in healthy people across ages. The use of a sample-barcoded 5' primer and a J-beta primer mix characterized a second PCR of roughly 7 to 11 cycles. Using its own MiXCR run on the 5' RACE reads, TCRdb lists one record per CDR3 protein. The table includes 1,800,000 or so distinct CDR3 sequences, approximately 40% detected once. The sequenced sample consisted of blood. All receptors derive from a human donor in good health.

As for this clonotype: Compared with germline, one end of the junction differs, possibly owing to a read error. The chain combines TRBV5-1 with TRBJ2-7, with 9 nucleotides matching TRBD1. Germline V lookup: CDR1 SGHRS, CDR2 YFSETQ. The CDR3 has 15 amino acids. The CDR3 region has the DNA TGCGCCAGCACCCCGGGACAGGGCACTTCCTGCGAGCAGTACTTC. This translates into CASTPGQGTSCEQYF.

The rearrangement links TRBV7-9 to TRBJ1-2; D unresolved. The CDR3 extends over 13 amino acids. Trimming took off 5 bases at V and 4 bases at J, with 11 bases between the two ends. Germline assignment: CDR1 SEHNR and CDR2 FQNEAQ (reference sequence). In DNA form, the CDR3 reads TGTGCCAGCAGCACTATAGGAGGCTATGGCTACACCTTC. Its translation is CASSTIGGYGYTF.

CDR3 loop: CAISESSQLAYEQYF. In nucleotides, the CDR3 is TGTGCCATCAGTGAGTCGAGTCAACTAGCCTACGAGCAGTACTTC. The chain couples TRBV10-3 to TRBJ2-7; a weak D match, TRBD2 (5 bases). V dropped 0 bases and J dropped 2 bases, with 11 bases sitting between them. Germline V gives CDR1 ENHRY, CDR2 SYGVKD. The CDR3 is made up of 15 amino acids.

This chain joins TRBV9 and TRBJ2-1, with 7 bases aligning to TRBD2. The CDR3 has 15 residues. Looked up from germline, CDR1 is SGDLS and CDR2 is YYNGEE. The V and J ends lost 2 bases and 8 bases, in that order; junction bases with no gene match: 10. The CDR3 nucleotides are TGTGCCAGCAGCGTCACCGGGGAGGGTATACATGAGCAGTTCTTC. Its protein is CASSVTGEGIHEQFF.

On this clonotype: At one end, the junction sequence differs from germline, possibly due to a read error. The gene calls are TRBV7-7 and TRBJ2-5; D not resolved. The germline CDR1 and CDR2 sequences are SSHAT and FNYEAQ (reference sequence). CDR3 size: 15 residues. The CDR3 bases are TGTGCTAGCAGCTTAAGGGCAAACAACCAAGAGACCCAGTACTTC. This gives the protein CASSLRANNQETQYF.

The gene calls are TRBV4-3 and TRBJ2-4; the D gene is possibly TRBD1 (5 bases). The germline gives CDR1 LGHNA, CDR2 YSLEER. V was trimmed by 3 bases and J by 3 bases, leaving 18 bases between them. The CDR3 consists of 17 residues. The CDR3 region has the DNA TGCGCCAGCAGCCACCGGAGCAGGGATTTAGGCAAAAACATTCAGTACTTC. This codes for CASSHRSRDLGKNIQYF.

The sample holds a few counts of this clonotype. The chain carries TRBV20-1 and TRBJ2-5, with D perhaps TRBD2 (6 bases). The CDR3 is 16 residues long. The germline CDR1 and CDR2 sequences are DFQATT and SNEGSKA (reference sequence). The ends were cut back, 0 bases at V and 1 base at J, with 15 bases in the middle. CDR3 in DNA: TGCAGTGCTAGAGAGATCGGGGACTCACTCCAAGAGACCCAGTACTTC. Protein sequence: CSAREIGDSLQETQYF.

The sample holds a few counts of this clonotype. The CDR3 is CASLPPGGSNYGYTF. CDR3 in DNA: TGTGCCAGCCTTCCGCCAGGGGGCAGTAACTATGGCTACACCTTC. The rearrangement links TRBV7-9 to TRBJ1-2, with 8 bases identical to TRBD1. The CDR3 sequence is 15 residues long. Trimming took 8 bases from V and 1 from J; bases not matched to a gene: 9. Germline V gives CDR1 SEHNR, CDR2 FQNEAQ (reference sequence).